The T cell receptor (beta chain) described here comes from a study of OX40 agonist ivuxolimab in advanced cancers. The method was immunoSEQ multiplex PCR; TCRdb's version includes in-frame clones alone and lacks a portion of them. The sample holds roughly 120,000 clones, about nine tenths seen once. CDR1 is SEHNR, CDR2 FQNEAQ, per germline (reference sequence). With V trimmed by 5 bases and J by 2 bases, 5 bases remained unmatched. CDR3 length: 16 residues. This sequence joins TRBV7-9 and TRBJ2-3, with 12 bases fitting TRBD1. Source: CD4+ or CD8+ T cells sorted from blood, taken in a trial of the OX40 agonist ivuxolimab. The sequence derives from an adult with an advanced solid tumor such as melanoma, head and neck, liver or kidney cancer. CDR3 nucleotide sequence: TGTGCCAGCAGCCCCGGGACAGGGGGCCCCACAGATACGCAGTATTTT. Its translation is CASSPGTGGPTDTQYF. The variable domain in full, with the rest retrieved from reference TRBV7-9 and TRBJ2-3, is DTGVSQNPRHKITKRGQNVTFRCDPISEHNRLYWYRQTLGQGPEFLTYFQNEAQLEKSRLLSDRFSAERPKGSFSTLEIQRTEQGDSAMYLCASSPGTGGPTDTQYFGPGTRLTVL.